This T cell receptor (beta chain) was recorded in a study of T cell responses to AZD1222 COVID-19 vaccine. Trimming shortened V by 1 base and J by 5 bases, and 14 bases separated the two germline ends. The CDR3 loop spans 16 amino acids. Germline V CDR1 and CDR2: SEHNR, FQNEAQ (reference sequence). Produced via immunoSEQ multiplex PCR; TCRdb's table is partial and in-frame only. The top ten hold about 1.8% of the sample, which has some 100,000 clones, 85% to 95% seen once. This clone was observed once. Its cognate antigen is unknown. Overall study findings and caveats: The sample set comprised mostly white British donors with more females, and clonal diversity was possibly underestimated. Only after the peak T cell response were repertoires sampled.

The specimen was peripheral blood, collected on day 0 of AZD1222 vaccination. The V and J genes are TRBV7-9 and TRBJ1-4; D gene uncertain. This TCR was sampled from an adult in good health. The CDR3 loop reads CASSLGGLEPNEKLFF. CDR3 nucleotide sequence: TGTGCCAGCAGCTTAGGGGGTCTTGAACCAAATGAAAAACTGTTTTTT.